This T cell receptor (beta chain) was recovered during a study of brain metastases from non-small cell lung cancer. Study conclusions and caveats: Compared with their matched primary tumors, around 60% of brain metastases showed expanded T-cell clones. TCR repertoires overlapped largely between brain metastases and matched primaries. Fewer infiltrating T cells were found in brain metastases than primaries.

TCRdb's copy holds only in-frame clones and misses some; the assay was immunoSEQ multiplex PCR. The table lists thousands of clones, approximately 80% of them singletons. Trimming took off 5 bases at V and 2 bases at J, with 13 bases between the two ends. There are 16 residues in the CDR3. Germline lookup yields CDR1 MDHEN and CDR2 SYDVKM. Regarding this clone: Its antigen is not identified.

This chain links TRBV28 with TRBJ1-6, with TRBD1 as a possible D gene (5 bases). The TCR comes from a donor aged 40 or over with non-small cell lung cancer. The sample was tissue from a brain metastasis. Here the CDR3 reads CASSQPRQPYNSPLHF. In nucleotides, the CDR3 is TGTGCCAGCAGTCAACCCCGACAGCCCTATAATTCACCCCTCCACTTT.